This T cell receptor beta chain was identified during a study of T-cell memory formation after mild COVID-19 (dated by TCRdb to the early 2020s). For the wider study: TCR sequence clusters from the two donors were largely donor specific. In a couple of donors, T-cell clones that expanded and contracted after mild COVID-19 were tracked by sequencing TCRalpha and TCRbeta repertoires over time. Two young, previously healthy adult volunteers made up the cohort, one male and one female. What the research found in general, with its limitations: Contracting CD4+ clones turned up mainly in the CM and EM memory subsets, whereas EMRA was where CD8+ clones were enriched. Clones that contracted from day 15 to 85 showed balanced CD4/CD8 phenotypes, whereas a second wave of clones that expanded from day 15 to 37 leaned towards CD4+. The detection of some responding clones in pre-infection memory suggests that pre-existing cross-reactive memory T cells joined the SARS-CoV-2 response. SARS-CoV-2 specificity of the second-wave clones peaking on day 37 was not confirmed. The study covered only two mild cases, and larger cohorts including severe cases with pre-infection samples were considered necessary.

Ficoll-Paque density gradient centrifugation was the method used to isolate PBMCs. Notes on this clonotype: Its binding antigen is unknown. A read error may be the cause here, since a much bigger clone is one base away.

Reading from cysteine to phenylalanine, the CDR3 counts 13 amino acids. Just CDR3 DNA is preserved here, 39 bases in frame from base 1. CDR1 is given as MNHEY and CDR2 as SVGAGI, both from the germline V gene. A distance of 5 bases separates the germline ends of V and J, which lose 2 bases and 1 base respectively. TCRdb lists the instrument as Illumina NovaSeq 6000. Using 5'RACE with constant-segment primers, TCRalpha and TCRbeta cDNA libraries were constructed, with sample barcodes and unique molecular identifiers added in the process. RNA was extracted from every sample with Trizol reagent. Library amplification was performed in two PCR steps, and a second sample barcode and Illumina TruSeq adapters were introduced in the second step. Sequencing of the libraries was done on an Illumina NovaSeq, producing 2 x 150 bp paired-end reads. The original methods were these. With migec v1.2.7, reads were demultiplexed and then collapsed into UMI-guided consensus sequences. Using mixcr v2.1.11, UMI consensuses were aligned to TRA and TRB V and J templates and then assembled into clonotypes. A clonotype was counted as expanded or contracted only if both edgeR and NoisET called the change significant, with noise models trained on biological replicates. For edgeR calls, a false discovery rate-adjusted p below 0.01 and a log2 fold-change threshold of 1 were applied. As an exploratory analysis of dynamics, PCA with hierarchical clustering was applied to max-normalized trajectories of the 1000 most abundant clonotypes. Separately sequenced CD4+ and CD8+ repertoires were used to assign a CD4 or CD8 phenotype to each responding clone. TCRdb itself trimmed the public reads at Q25 with fastp, ran MiXCR and retained productive beta chains. CDR3 protein sequences are deduplicated, and each keeps its most common genes and DNA. The V and J calls, along with clone size, are taken from TCRdb and not from the paper's own processing. The sample table shows around 300,000 distinct CDR3 sequences, and 10% to 15% are seen once. The ten top clones hold 20% to 25% of the sample.

This receptor was identified in a man aged 18 to 29 who had mild COVID-19 (a few samples of this study predate the infection). The sample titles of this study are shuffled in the database, so cell type and time point are left out; the donor was told from shared clones. The chain uses TRBV6-5 and TRBJ1-1; the D segment cannot be called with confidence. The sequencing sample was made of PBMCs or a T cell subset sorted from them (not recorded which). The DNA reads as follows: TGTGCCAGCAGTTACATGGGGAACACTGAAGCTTTCTTT. It is translated as CASSYMGNTEAFF.